This T cell receptor beta chain was recorded in a study of T-cell memory formation after mild COVID-19. Study-level background: Largely donor-specific TCR clusters were found.

Comments on this clonotype: Its antigen is not identified.

Trimming removed 2 bases from V and 2 bases from J, with 11 bases in between. Germline V lookup: CDR1 KGHSH, CDR2 LQKENI. The CDR3 loop spans 15 amino acids. Study results and caveats: Day 15 to 85 contractors were CD4/CD8 balanced; later expanders leaned CD4+. Mostly located in CM and EM were contracting CD4+ clones, with contracting CD8+ clones located in EMRA.

Each CDR3 protein gets one entry after TCRdb re-called the 5' RACE reads with MiXCR. The sample records 240,000 or so distinct CDR3 sequences, around a tenth being singletons. This clonotype was sampled from a man aged 18 to 35 who had mild COVID-19 (a few samples of this study predate the infection). Cell type and time point are not known. J is TRBJ2-3 and V is TRBV18; D uncertain. Sequencing used PBMCs or a T cell subset sorted from them (not recorded which). CDR3 nucleotide sequence: TGTGCCAGCTCACCAAGGCAGGAGCACACAGATACGCAGTATTTT. Translating gives CASSPRQEHTDTQYF.